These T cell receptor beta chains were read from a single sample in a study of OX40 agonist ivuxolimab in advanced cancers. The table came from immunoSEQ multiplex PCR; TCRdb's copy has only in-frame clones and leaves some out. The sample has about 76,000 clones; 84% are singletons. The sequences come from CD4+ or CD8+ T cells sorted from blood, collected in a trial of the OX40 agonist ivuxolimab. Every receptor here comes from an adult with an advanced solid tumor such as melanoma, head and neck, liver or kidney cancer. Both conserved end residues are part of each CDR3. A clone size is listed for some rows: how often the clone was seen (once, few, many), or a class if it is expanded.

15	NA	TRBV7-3	CASRGTGGPTDTQYF
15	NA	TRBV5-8	CASSLWGRSMETQYF
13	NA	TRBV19	CASSVTGGYGYTF
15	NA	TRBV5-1	CASSLDGPRGETQYF
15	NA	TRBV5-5	CASSLEPDTRTEAFF
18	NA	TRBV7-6	CASSTRLAGLSNTGELFF
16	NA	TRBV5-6	CASSFYKQVTDTEAFF
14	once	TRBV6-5	CASSYTSGTTEAFF
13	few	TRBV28	CASSLITPPPYTF
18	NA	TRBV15	CATSRDPSGGTSTDTQYF
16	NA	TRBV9	CASSTLAGGPGDEQYF
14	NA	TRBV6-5	CASGSGHQNTEAFF
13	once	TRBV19	CASGIRDTGELFF
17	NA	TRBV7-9	CASSLIWGQTFANVLTF
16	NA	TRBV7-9	CASSSGTGGNTGELFF
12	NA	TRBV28	CASSFSNSPLHF
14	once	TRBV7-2	CASSPVRDNQPQHF
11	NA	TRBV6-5	CASSKGYEQYF
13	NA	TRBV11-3	CASSSTQGYGYTF
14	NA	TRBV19	CASSIWIRAHEQYF
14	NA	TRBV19	CASSISTLGQPQHF
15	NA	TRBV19	CASSRTGGNTGELFF
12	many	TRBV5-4	CASSLGAYEQYF
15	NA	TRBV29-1	CSARDRGQPNYGYTF
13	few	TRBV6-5	CASSPDKHYGYTF
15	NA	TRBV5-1	CASSLVAGGTDTQYF
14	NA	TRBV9	CASSVTGYQETQYF
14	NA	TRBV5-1	CASTLDGFSYEQYF
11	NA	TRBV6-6	CASSYGGKQVF
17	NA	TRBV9	CASSVGGSGGFFGEQYF
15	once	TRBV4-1	CASSQDSRFTGELFF
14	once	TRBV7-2	CASSLSAREYEQYF
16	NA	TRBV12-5	CASGRDYRGHTDTQYF
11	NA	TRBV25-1	CASSGYNEQFF
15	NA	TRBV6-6	CASSYTTGTRYEQYF
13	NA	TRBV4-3	CASSQQRRTGASF
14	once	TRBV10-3	CAIGERPPFDEQYF
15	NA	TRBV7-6	CASSLGDRGTETQYF
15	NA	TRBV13	CASSLDGTGGDEQYF
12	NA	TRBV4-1	CASSQGDTLYTF
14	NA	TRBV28	CASSLGTVRYGYTF
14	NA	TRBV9	CASSIQGGNTEAFF
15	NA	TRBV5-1	CASSLAPLSYNEQFF